The clone carrying this T cell receptor beta chain was detected only once. Germline V gene sequence: CDR1 SGHDT, CDR2 YYEEEE. Trimming removed 4 bases from V and 5 bases from J; junction bases left unmatched: 11. The CDR3 contains 15 residues. Per the authors' pipeline: By means of reference gene primer amplification, nucleated cell counts were estimated. TCRdb keeps only in-frame clones here, not all; method: immunoSEQ multiplex PCR. The V and J calls and clone size were taken over from that table, and D and trimming were inferred from the DNA. The table has a few hundred thousand clones, 86% seen once; the top ten hold 1.5% to 2%. This entry belongs to a study of blood T cell repertoires in COVID-19. Study in general: Acute-phase and convalescent COVID-19 samples originated in the United States, Italy and Spain. PBMCs, B-cell-depleted T cells, or T cells were the source of the cDNA or gDNA that made up the material.

Sequenced sample: peripheral blood. This clonotype was sampled from a woman in her fifties or sixties with acute or convalescent COVID-19. The rearrangement links TRBV5-6 to TRBJ2-7, with 8 bases lining up with TRBD1. CDR3 protein: CASSEWTGYKDEQYF. In DNA form, the CDR3 reads TGTGCCAGCAGCGAATGGACAGGGTATAAGGACGAGCAGTACTTC. Variable domain in full (rest from reference TRBV5-6 and TRBJ2-7): DAGVTQSPTHLIKTRGQQVTLRCSPKSGHDTVSWYQQALGQGPQFIFQYYEEEERQRGNFPDRFSGHQFPNYSSELNVNALLLGDSALYLCASSEWTGYKDEQYFGPGTRLTVT.